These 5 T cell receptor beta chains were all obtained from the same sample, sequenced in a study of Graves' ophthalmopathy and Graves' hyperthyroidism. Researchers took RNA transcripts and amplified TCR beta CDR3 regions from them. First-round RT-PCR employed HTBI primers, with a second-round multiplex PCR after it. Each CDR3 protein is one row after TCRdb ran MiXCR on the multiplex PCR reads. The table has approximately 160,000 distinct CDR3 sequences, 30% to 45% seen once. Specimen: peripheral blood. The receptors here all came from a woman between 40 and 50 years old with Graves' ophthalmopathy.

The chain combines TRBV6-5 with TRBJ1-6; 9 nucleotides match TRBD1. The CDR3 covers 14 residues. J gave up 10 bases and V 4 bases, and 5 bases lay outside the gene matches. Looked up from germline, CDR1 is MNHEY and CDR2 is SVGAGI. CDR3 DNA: TGTGCCAGCAGTTTCGGGACAGGGTACTCACCCCTCCACTTT. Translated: CASSFGTGYSPLHF.

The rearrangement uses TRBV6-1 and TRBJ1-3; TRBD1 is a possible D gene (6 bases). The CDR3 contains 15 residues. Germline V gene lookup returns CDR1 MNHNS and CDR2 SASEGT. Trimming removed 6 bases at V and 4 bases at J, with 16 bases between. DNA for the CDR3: TGTGCCAGCAGAACCTACGGGACACAGGGAAACACCATATATTTT. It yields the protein CASRTYGTQGNTIYF.

CDR3 bases: TGTGCCAGCAGTTTAGAACAGGGTTGGTCCTACGAGCAGTACTTC. Translation: CASSLEQGWSYEQYF. The gene calls are TRBV28 and TRBJ2-7; D may be TRBD1 (6 bases). Germline V gene lookup returns CDR1 MDHEN and CDR2 SYDVKM. The CDR3 is made up of 15 amino acids. V was pared by 2 bases and J by 1 base, with 12 bases between.

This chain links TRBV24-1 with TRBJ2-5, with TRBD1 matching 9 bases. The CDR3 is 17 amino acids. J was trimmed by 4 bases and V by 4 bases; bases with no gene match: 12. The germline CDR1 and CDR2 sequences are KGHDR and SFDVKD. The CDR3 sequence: CATSDTTGGGGSETQYF. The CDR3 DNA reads TGTGCCACCAGTGACACCACAGGGGGCGGAGGTTCAGAGACCCAGTACTTC.

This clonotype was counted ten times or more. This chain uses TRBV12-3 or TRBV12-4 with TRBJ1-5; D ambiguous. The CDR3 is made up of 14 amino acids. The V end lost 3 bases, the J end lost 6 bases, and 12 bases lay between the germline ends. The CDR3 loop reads CASSLGGSGQPQHF. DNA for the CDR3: TGTGCCAGCAGTTTGGGAGGAAGCGGTCAGCCCCAGCATTTT.